One and the same sample provided the 4 T cell receptor beta chains below, sequenced in a study of CD8 T cells in Susac syndrome. cDNA came from around 0.5 to 1 ug RNA primed by random hexamers. TCRdb recomputed calls from the immunoSEQ multiplex PCR reads with MiXCR, one row per CDR3 protein. The table lists around 120,000 distinct CDR3 sequences, approximately 94% of them singletons. Sequencing was done on a sample of CD4+ T cells from PBMCs. These receptors came from a human donor with multiple sclerosis.

This chain links TRBV9 with TRBJ2-7, with D possibly matching TRBD1 (5 bases). Per the germline V gene, CDR1 is SGDLS and CDR2 is YYNGEE. The CDR3 runs 18 residues. The V and J ends lost 0 bases and 6 bases respectively, with 25 bases between them. CDR3 residues: CASSVGFKSGARIAEQYF. In DNA form, the CDR3 reads TGTGCCAGCAGCGTAGGGTTTAAATCTGGGGCGAGGATAGCCGAGCAGTACTTC.

V and J are TRBV2 and TRBJ2-1; D uncertain. This CDR3 has 16 amino acids. V was cut by 9 bases and J by 0 bases, with 18 bases left in between. The germline CDR1 and CDR2 sequences are SNHLY and FYNNEI. CDR3 protein: CARNSASGSSYNEQFF. As DNA, the CDR3 is TGTGCCAGAAATTCCGCTTCTGGCAGCTCCTACAATGAGCAGTTCTTC.

V usage is TRBV2 and J usage is TRBJ1-1; D might be TRBD1 (5 bases). This CDR3 comprises 13 residues. V shed 6 bases and J shed 6 bases, with 14 bases lying between them. Germline assignment: CDR1 SNHLY and CDR2 FYNNEI. CDR3 in amino acids: CASSPQGTPEAFF. CDR3 sequence (DNA): TGTGCCAGCAGCCCCCAGGGTACCCCTGAAGCTTTCTTT.

This clonotype was detected only once. V gene TRBV5-1 combines with J gene TRBJ1-2, with D perhaps TRBD1 (5 bases). Germline V lookup: CDR1 SGHRS, CDR2 YFSETQ. The length of the CDR3 is 19 residues. Trimming took 0 bases from V and 0 from J, leaving 21 bases between them. The CDR3 region is CASSLGRDSYTEANYGYTF. CDR3 bases: TGCGCCAGCAGCTTGGGGCGGGACTCCTATACCGAAGCTAACTATGGCTACACCTTC.